This T cell receptor beta chain was retrieved from a study of shared clonotypes between healthy human individuals. Between the trimmed V and J ends, which lost 6 bases and 4 bases, there was a span of 19 bases. The CDR3 totals 15 residues. Germline values: CDR1 MNHNY, CDR2 SVGAGI (reference sequence). Across several immunoSEQ plates, the genomic DNA of each subset was split evenly. Here immunoSEQ multiplex PCR was the method, and the copy in TCRdb shows in-frame clones only, minus some. The sample has about 2 million clones, 85% to 95% seen once; the top ten hold 0.9% to 1.4%. Naivety among CD8 cells was defined by CD45RO negativity and positive CCR7 selection, thereby excluding terminally differentiated effector memory CD45RA+ cells.

Sample: naive CD8+ T cells sorted from blood. The TCR sequence derives from a man aged 18 to 35 in good health. The V call is TRBV6-6, the J call TRBJ2-7; tentatively, D is TRBD1 (6 bases). In DNA form, the CDR3 reads TGTGCCAGCAGACCACTTATACAGGGTGTTTACGAGCAGTACTTC. It encodes CASRPLIQGVYEQYF.